The clone carrying this TCR beta chain was observed a handful of times. Its specificity is unknown. The data were taken from a study of molecular identifiers for immune sequencing clone quantification. MiXCR was run by TCRdb on the PCR reads, yielding one entry per CDR3 protein. The sample gives about 330,000 distinct CDR3 sequences, roughly a quarter of which show up once; 0.74% is in the top ten. General study results and limits: A single cell's spiked Jurkat TCR RNA was reportedly detectable among roughly 1 million naive cells. Over 99% of CMV-specific effector molecules, but under 1% of naive ones, were in clones above 20 copies. Clone sizes could be underestimated for highly expanded clones when identical TCR molecules share a barcode.

The source material was naive CD8+ T cells from blood, with Jurkat cell RNA spiked in. Subset reported: FACS-sorted CD8+CD4-CCR7+CD45RA+ naive T cells. This TCR was recovered from a human donor in good health. Some libraries in this study had Jurkat cell RNA spiked in.

DNA for the CDR3: TGTGCCAGTAGAACACGGGGGAACACTGAAGCTTTCTTT. Residues: CASRTRGNTEAFF. The chain uses TRBV19 and TRBJ1-1; D is ambiguous. With 6 bases removed from V and 1 base from J, the gap between germline ends came to 9 bases. This CDR3 region has 13 residues. Looked up from germline, CDR1 is LNHDA and CDR2 is SQIVND (reference sequence).